This TCR beta chain was profiled in a study of CD8+ T cells in alopecia areata. V shed 4 bases, J shed 6 bases, and the junction held 14 bases outside the gene matches. This CDR3 is built from 17 residues. From germline, CDR1 is SGHNT and CDR2 YYREEE (reference sequence). After isolation, RNA underwent reverse transcription to generate cDNA as the sequencing template. The protocol was immunoSEQ multiplex PCR, while the TCRdb copy is restricted to in-frame clones and leaves out a portion. The table has fewer than 20,000 clones, about 61% seen once. Punch biopsies of lesional scalp, plus peripheral blood, were taken from alopecia areata patients.

Sequencing was done on a sample of skin. The chain carries TRBV5-4 and TRBJ2-7, with TRBD2 matching over 12 bases. This sequence originates from a human donor with alopecia areata. The CDR3 sequence is CASSLGGLAGFGREQYF. The DNA for the CDR3 is TGTGCCAGCAGCCTTGGAGGACTAGCGGGGTTCGGGCGCGAGCAGTACTTC.